These 21 T cell receptor beta chains came from one sample sequenced in a study of T cell responses to AZD1222 COVID-19 vaccine. Sequencing used immunoSEQ multiplex PCR; TCRdb keeps in-frame clones, though not all of them. The sample contains tens of thousands of clones, 75% to 90% of which appear only once. The source was peripheral blood, collected on day 0 of AZD1222 vaccination. These receptors originate from an adult in good health.

This clone was observed a handful of times. The chain links TRBV24-1 to TRBJ2-1, with D tentatively TRBD2 (7 bases). Germline V gene sequence: CDR1 KGHDR, CDR2 SFDVKD. The CDR3 totals 17 residues. Trimming pared 4 bases from V and 7 bases from J, leaving 22 bases between. The CDR3 spells CATSDPTFRKGGNEQFF. The DNA of the CDR3 is TGTGCCACCAGTGACCCCACTTTCAGGAAGGGGGGGAATGAGCAGTTCTTC.

CDR3 residues: CASRTDRRTEAFF. The CDR3 DNA reads TGTGCCAGCAGAACCGACAGGAGAACTGAAGCTTTCTTT. The rearrangement joins TRBV6-5 to TRBJ1-1; possibly TRBD1 for D (6 bases). The germline CDR1 and CDR2 sequences are MNHEY and SVGAGI. V gave up 6 bases and J gave up 5 bases, with 13 bases separating them. There are 13 residues in the CDR3.

The chain carries TRBV19 and TRBJ2-3; 8 bases are shared with TRBD2. There are 15 residues in the CDR3. CDR1 LNHDA and CDR2 SQIVND come from the germline V gene (reference sequence). Germline trimming cut 5 bases from V and 2 bases from J; bases unmatched to any gene: 6. The CDR3 region has the DNA TGTGCCAGTAGTGCCCCGGGGGGGGCCACAGATACGCAGTATTTT. It codes for CASSAPGGATDTQYF.

V is TRBV5-5 and J is TRBJ2-3; D might be TRBD1 or TRBD2, each matching 6 bases. V dropped 0 bases and J dropped 6 bases, with 8 bases sitting between them. CDR3 size: 13 residues. Germline V gives CDR1 SGHKS, CDR2 YYEKEE (reference sequence). The CDR3: CASSLGGADTQYF. The CDR3 bases are TGTGCCAGCAGCTTGGGGGGGGCGGATACGCAGTATTTT.

V and J are TRBV6-6 and TRBJ2-7, with a tentative D call TRBD1 (6 bases). Germline CDR1 reads MNHNY; CDR2 reads SVGAGI (reference sequence). Trimming stripped 4 bases from V and 5 bases from J, with 9 bases between. The CDR3 contains 12 residues. The DNA for the CDR3 is TGTGCCAGCAGTTCCAGACAGGACGAGCAGTACTTC. This translates into CASSSRQDEQYF.

The chain joins TRBV18 to TRBJ2-7; D is ambiguous. Germline V gene lookup returns CDR1 KGHSH and CDR2 LQKENI. V dropped 3 bases and J dropped 3 bases, with 9 bases sitting between them. CDR3 length: 13 residues. The CDR3, as DNA: TGTGCCAGCTCACCCCGAGAAGACTACGAGCAGTACTTC. Its translation is CASSPREDYEQYF.

This chain joins TRBV28 and TRBJ2-7, with a tentative D call TRBD1 (5 bases). Trimming cost V 1 base and J 1 base, with 14 bases left between them. The CDR3 has 16 residues. Looked up from germline, CDR1 is MDHEN and CDR2 is SYDVKM. The CDR3 region is CASSLFIRARSYEQYF. The CDR3 DNA sequence: TGTGCCAGCAGTTTATTTATCAGGGCCAGGTCCTACGAGCAGTACTTC.

This chain uses TRBV3-1 (or the pseudogene TRBV3-2) with TRBJ1-6; 7 nucleotides match TRBD1. This CDR3 is 15 amino acids long. After removal of 4 bases from V and 7 bases from J, the junction contained 7 bases not matched to a gene. Germline V gene lookup returns CDR1 LGHDT and CDR2 YNNKEL (reference sequence). The CDR3 region has the DNA TGTGCCAGCAGCCGGACACAGGGGCAGAATTCACCCCTCCACTTT. This sequence encodes CASSRTQGQNSPLHF.

The table lists this clone with a count of one. The V and J genes are TRBV11-1 and TRBJ1-2; the D is unclear. V lost 6 bases and J 1 base, leaving 6 bases between the germline ends. Germline values: CDR1 SGHAT, CDR2 FQDESV (reference sequence). The CDR3 is 12 amino acids. CDR3 amino acids: CASSQLNYGYTF. The CDR3 nucleotides read TGTGCCAGCAGTCAGCTTAACTATGGCTACACCTTC.

The chain uses TRBV7-2 and TRBJ1-5; D gene ambiguous. The CDR3 consists of 13 residues. Between the trimmed V and J ends, which lost 2 bases and 1 base, there was a span of 3 bases. The germline V gene has CDR1 SGHTA and CDR2 FQGNSA. The CDR3 DNA reads as TGTGCCAGCAGCTTAAGGAGCAATCAGCCCCAGCATTTT. Its protein product is CASSLRSNQPQHF.

This clone occurred a few times. V is TRBV6-2 or TRBV6-3 and J is TRBJ2-7, with a possible D match to TRBD1 (5 bases). The V gene lost 5 bases and the J gene lost 2 bases, with 13 bases spanning the gap. The CDR3 length is 14 residues. The germline V gene encodes CDR1 MNHEY and CDR2 SVGEGT. The CDR3 DNA is TGTGCCAGCAGTCTGGGGCAGGGAACCTACGAGCAGTACTTC. It specifies CASSLGQGTYEQYF.

V gene TRBV5-1 combines with J gene TRBJ2-7; maybe TRBD1 (5 bases). Trimming stripped 3 bases from V and 0 bases from J, with 13 bases between. The CDR3 runs to 15 residues. The germline gives CDR1 SGHRS, CDR2 YFSETQ. CDR3 bases: TGCGCCAGCAGCTCCCGGGCAGGGCGCTCCTACGAGCAGTACTTC. Translation gives CASSSRAGRSYEQYF.

The chain is built from TRBV18 and TRBJ2-2; possibly TRBD1 or TRBD2 for D (5 bases each). CDR3 length equals 16 residues. V lost 0 bases to trimming and J lost 5 bases, with 13 bases between them. CDR1 and CDR2 (germline): KGHSH, LQKENI. In nucleotides, the CDR3 is TGTGCCAGCTCACCACCGAGTCAGGGACGGACCGGGGAGCTGTTTTTT. This codes for CASSPPSQGRTGELFF.

The J gene is TRBJ2-3, the V gene TRBV11-2, with 7 bases identical to TRBD2. The V segment lost 3 bases and the J segment 0 bases; nucleotides outside the gene matches: 6. The CDR3 extends over 16 amino acids. CDR1 and CDR2 from the germline V gene are SGHAT and FQNNGV. CDR3 DNA: TGTGCCAGCAGCTTGCCATCTAGCGGTAGCACAGATACGCAGTATTTT. This encodes CASSLPSSGSTDTQYF.

The V call is TRBV18, the J call TRBJ1-5; no clear D. Trimming shortened V by 5 bases and J by 0 bases, and 8 bases separated the two germline ends. Germline CDR1 is KGHSH and CDR2 is LQKENI. CDR3 length: 14 residues. The CDR3 loop reads CASSSVGSNQPQHF. The CDR3 region has the DNA TGTGCCAGCTCATCCGTGGGTAGCAATCAGCCCCAGCATTTT.

This clone was counted a single time. The chain combines TRBV7-9 with TRBJ2-7; 7 bases agree with TRBD1. CDR1 SEHNR and CDR2 FQNEAQ come from the germline V gene (reference sequence). The trim removed 6 bases at V and 6 bases at J, leaving 17 bases unmatched. The CDR3 length is 16 residues. Written as DNA, the CDR3 is TGTGCCAGCAGTGCCCTCTACCGACAGGGCAGCCGCGAGCAGTACTTC. Translated: CASSALYRQGSREQYF.

The chain employs TRBV30 and TRBJ1-2; D uncertain. The germline CDR1 and CDR2 sequences are GTSNPN and SVGIG (reference sequence). CDR3 length: 12 residues. V was clipped by 5 bases and J by 4 bases, with 11 bases between them. CDR3 sequence (DNA): TGTGCCTGGGTGGCCGGTACCTATGGCTACACCTTC. It yields the protein CAWVAGTYGYTF.

The chain carries TRBV28 and TRBJ1-1; weak D call: TRBD1 (5 bases). The ends were cut back, 6 bases at V and 5 bases at J, with 16 bases in the middle. The CDR3 totals 14 residues. The germline V gene encodes CDR1 MDHEN and CDR2 SYDVKM. The CDR3 DNA reads TGTGCCAGCAGGTACAAGGGGCAGGTTACTGAAGCTTTCTTT. Its protein is CASRYKGQVTEAFF.

The sample holds one count of this clone. V usage is TRBV5-1 and J usage is TRBJ2-1; TRBD1 agrees at 12 bases. The CDR3 has 15 amino acids. V lost 3 bases, J lost 7 bases, and 5 bases stayed unmatched. Germline V gene sequence: CDR1 SGHRS, CDR2 YFSETQ. The CDR3, as DNA: TGCGCCAGCAGCTCGGGACAGGGGGCCAGAAATGAGCAGTTCTTC. It codes for CASSSGQGARNEQFF.

The chain joins TRBV5-4 to TRBJ1-1; D might be TRBD1 (5 bases). Trimming removed 4 bases from V and 5 bases from J, with 15 bases in between. The V gene's germline CDR1 is SGHNT and CDR2 YYREEE (reference sequence). The CDR3 has 14 amino acids. The CDR3 coding sequence is TGTGCCAGCAGCCCGGGTTCGGGGGTGACTGAAGCTTTCTTT. Encoded protein: CASSPGSGVTEAFF.

CDR3 DNA sequence: TGTGCCAGCAGTGAATCAGGAAGCTATGGCTACACCTTC. It codes for CASSESGSYGYTF. This rearrangement joins TRBV6-1 to TRBJ1-2, with D unclear. In germline, CDR1 is MNHNS, CDR2 SASEGT. The CDR3 extends over 13 amino acids. The ends were cut back, 2 bases at V and 4 bases at J, with 8 bases in the middle.